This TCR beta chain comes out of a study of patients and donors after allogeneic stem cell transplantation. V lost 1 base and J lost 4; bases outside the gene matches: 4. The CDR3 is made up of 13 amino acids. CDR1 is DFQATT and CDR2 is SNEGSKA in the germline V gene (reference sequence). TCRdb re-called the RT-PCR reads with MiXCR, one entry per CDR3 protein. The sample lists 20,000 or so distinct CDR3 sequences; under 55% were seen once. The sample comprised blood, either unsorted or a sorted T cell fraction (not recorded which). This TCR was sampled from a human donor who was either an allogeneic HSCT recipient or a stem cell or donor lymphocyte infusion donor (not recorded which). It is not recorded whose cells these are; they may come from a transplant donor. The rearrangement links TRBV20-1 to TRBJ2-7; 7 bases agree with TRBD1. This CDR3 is CSARAGQLYEQYF. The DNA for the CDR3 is TGCAGTGCTAGAGCGGGACAGTTGTACGAGCAGTACTTC.